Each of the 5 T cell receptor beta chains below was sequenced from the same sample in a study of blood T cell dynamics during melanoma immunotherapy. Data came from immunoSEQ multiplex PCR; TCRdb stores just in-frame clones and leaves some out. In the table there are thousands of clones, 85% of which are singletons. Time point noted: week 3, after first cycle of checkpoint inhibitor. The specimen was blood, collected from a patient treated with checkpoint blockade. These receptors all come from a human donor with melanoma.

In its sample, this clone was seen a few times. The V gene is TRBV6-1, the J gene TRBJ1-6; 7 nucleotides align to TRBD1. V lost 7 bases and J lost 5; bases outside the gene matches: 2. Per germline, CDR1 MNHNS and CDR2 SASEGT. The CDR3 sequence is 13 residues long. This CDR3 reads CASTGTDNSPLHF. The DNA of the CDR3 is TGTGCCAGCACCGGGACAGATAATTCACCCCTCCACTTT.

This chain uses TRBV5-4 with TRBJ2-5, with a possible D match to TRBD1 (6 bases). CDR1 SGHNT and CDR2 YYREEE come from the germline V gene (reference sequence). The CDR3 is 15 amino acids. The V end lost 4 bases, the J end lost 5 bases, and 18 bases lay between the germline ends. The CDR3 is CASSKDSYLSETQYF. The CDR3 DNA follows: TGTGCCAGCAGCAAGGACAGCTATCTTAGTGAGACCCAGTACTTC.

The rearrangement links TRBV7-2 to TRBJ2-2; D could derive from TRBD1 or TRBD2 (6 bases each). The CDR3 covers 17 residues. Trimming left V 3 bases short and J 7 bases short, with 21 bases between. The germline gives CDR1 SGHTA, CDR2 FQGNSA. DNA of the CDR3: TGTGCCAGCAGCTTCCGTGCGGTGGGGGGCTGGGACGGGGAGCTGTTTTTT. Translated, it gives CASSFRAVGGWDGELFF.

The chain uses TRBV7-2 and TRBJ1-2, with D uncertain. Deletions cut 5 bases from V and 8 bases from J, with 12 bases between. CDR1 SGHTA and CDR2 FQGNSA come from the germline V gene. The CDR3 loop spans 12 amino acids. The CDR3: CASSPVSWGYTF. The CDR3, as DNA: TGTGCCAGCAGCCCTGTGTCGTGGGGCTACACCTTC.

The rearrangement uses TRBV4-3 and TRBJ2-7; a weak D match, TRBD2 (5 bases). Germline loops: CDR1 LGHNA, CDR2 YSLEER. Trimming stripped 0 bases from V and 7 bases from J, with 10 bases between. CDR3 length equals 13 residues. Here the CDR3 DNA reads TGCGCCAGCAGCCAAGATCGGCGGGTAGAGCAGTACTTC. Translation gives CASSQDRRVEQYF.